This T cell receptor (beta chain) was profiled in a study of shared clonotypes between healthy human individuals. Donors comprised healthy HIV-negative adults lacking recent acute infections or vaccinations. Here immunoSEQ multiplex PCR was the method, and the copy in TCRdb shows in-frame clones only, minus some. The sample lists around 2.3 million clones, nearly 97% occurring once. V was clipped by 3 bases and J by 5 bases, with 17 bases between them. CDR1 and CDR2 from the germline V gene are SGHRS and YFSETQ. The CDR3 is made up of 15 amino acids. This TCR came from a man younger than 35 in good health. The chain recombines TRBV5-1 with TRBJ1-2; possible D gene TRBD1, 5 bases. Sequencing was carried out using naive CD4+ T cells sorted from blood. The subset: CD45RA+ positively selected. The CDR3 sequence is CASSWDSFGSYGYTF. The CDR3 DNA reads TGCGCCAGCAGCTGGGACTCGTTTGGGAGTTATGGCTACACCTTC.